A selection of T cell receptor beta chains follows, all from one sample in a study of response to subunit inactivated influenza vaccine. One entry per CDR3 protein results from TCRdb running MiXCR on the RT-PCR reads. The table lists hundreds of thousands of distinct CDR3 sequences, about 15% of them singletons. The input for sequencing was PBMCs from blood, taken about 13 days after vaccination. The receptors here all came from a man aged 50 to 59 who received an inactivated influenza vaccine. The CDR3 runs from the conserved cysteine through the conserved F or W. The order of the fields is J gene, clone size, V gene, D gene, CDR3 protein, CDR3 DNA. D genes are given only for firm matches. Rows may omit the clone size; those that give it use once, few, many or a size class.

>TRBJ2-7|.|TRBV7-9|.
CASSFLSHEQYF
TGTGCCAGCAGCTTCTTAAGTCACGAGCAGTACTTC
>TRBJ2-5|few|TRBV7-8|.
CATKGTRETQYF
TGTGCCACAAAAGGGACACGAGAGACCCAGTACTTC
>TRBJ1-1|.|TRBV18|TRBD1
CASSPPSGQGNTEAFF
TGTGCCAGCTCACCACCTTCGGGACAGGGAAACACTGAAGCTTTCTTT
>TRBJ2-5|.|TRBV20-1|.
CSASPWGGRETQYF
TGCAGTGCTAGTCCTTGGGGGGGCCGGGAGACCCAGTACTTC
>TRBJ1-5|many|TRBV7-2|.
CASSLGRGGQPQHF
TGTGCCAGCAGCTTAGGCAGGGGTGGTCAGCCCCAGCATTTT
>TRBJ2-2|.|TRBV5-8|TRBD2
CASSLASSGGLFGELFF
TGTGCCAGCAGCTTGGCCTCTAGCGGGGGGTTATTCGGGGAGCTGTTTTTT
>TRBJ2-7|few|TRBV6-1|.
CASTNVGRSYEQYF
TGTGCCAGCACCAACGTCGGTAGGTCCTACGAGCAGTACTTC
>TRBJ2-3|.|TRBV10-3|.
CAISEGGGIGTDTQYF
TGTGCCATCAGTGAGGGTGGCGGGATCGGCACAGATACGCAGTATTTT
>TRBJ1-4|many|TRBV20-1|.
CSAREGGSYEKLFF
TGCAGTGCTAGGGAGGGGGGTTCCTATGAAAAACTGTTTTTT
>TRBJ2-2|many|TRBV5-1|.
CASTPFSTNTGELFF
TGCGCCAGCACCCCCTTTTCGACGAACACCGGGGAGCTGTTTTTT
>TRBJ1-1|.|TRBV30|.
CAWSRVGWDTEAFF
TGTGCCTGGAGTAGGGTTGGTTGGGACACTGAAGCTTTCTTT
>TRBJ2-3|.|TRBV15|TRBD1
CATSRGTGSADTQYF
TGTGCCACCAGCAGAGGGACAGGGAGTGCAGATACGCAGTATTTT
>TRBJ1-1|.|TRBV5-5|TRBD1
CASARTGGNTEAFF
TGTGCCAGCGCCCGGACAGGCGGTAACACTGAAGCTTTCTTT
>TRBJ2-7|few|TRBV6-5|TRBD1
CASSSADRGGNEQYF
TGTGCCAGCAGTTCAGCCGACAGGGGCGGTAACGAGCAGTACTTC
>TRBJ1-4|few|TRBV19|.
CASGSGGDRREKLFF
TGTGCCAGTGGATCAGGAGGAGACAGGAGGGAAAAACTGTTTTTT